A selection of T cell receptor beta chains follows, all from one sample in a study of blood T cells in healthy people across ages. TCRdb re-analysed the 5' RACE reads in MiXCR, keeping a single row per CDR3 protein. The sample lists approximately 940,000 distinct CDR3 sequences, 45% to 50% seen once, with roughly 13% in the top ten. Sequencing used blood. The receptors come from a man aged 25 to 40 in good health. Each CDR3 is given with its conserved first and last residue. A D gene is named only where the DNA matches it firmly. Size is omitted from some rows. Given values are once, few, many or a class for expanded clones.

D gene	J gene	V gene	clone size	CDR3 protein	CDR3 DNA
TRBD2	TRBJ2-5	TRBV29-1	-	CRGTSGAAASGSIQETQYF	TGCAGGGGGACTAGCGGGGCGGCGGCAAGTGGGTCCATTCAAGAGACCCAGTACTTC
-	TRBJ2-7	TRBV20-1	few	CSASLRSYEQYF	TGCAGTGCTAGTCTCCGCTCCTACGAGCAGTACTTC
TRBD2	TRBJ2-2	TRBV12-3/TRBV12-4	-	CASSSLAGRNTGELFF	TGTGCCAGCAGTTCGTTAGCGGGGCGGAACACCGGGGAGCTGTTTTTT
TRBD2	TRBJ2-5	TRBV12-3/TRBV12-4	-	CASSWKAGGQETQYF	TGTGCCAGCAGTTGGAAAGCGGGGGGTCAAGAGACCCAGTACTTC
-	TRBJ1-1	TRBV20-1	-	CSARRPGARMNTEAFF	TGCAGTGCTAGACGACCTGGGGCGAGGATGAACACTGAAGCTTTCTTT
TRBD2	TRBJ2-5	TRBV12-3/TRBV12-4	-	CASSRTTGRETQYF	TGTGCCAGCAGCCGCACAACCGGGAGGGAGACCCAGTACTTC
-	TRBJ1-1	TRBV5-1	once	CASSGGPTNTEAFF	TGCGCCAGCAGCGGGGGACCTACGAACACTGAAGCTTTCTTT
-	TRBJ2-3	TRBV6-5	-	CASSLVEAGTDTQYF	TGTGCCAGCAGTCTCGTGGAGGCTGGCACAGATACGCAGTATTTT
-	TRBJ2-7	TRBV3-1	-	CASSQGISSRGDEQYF	TGTGCCAGCAGCCAAGGAATCTCGTCTAGGGGCGATGAGCAGTACTTC
-	TRBJ2-7	TRBV20-1	-	CSAAREMGSEQYF	TGCAGTGCAGCCCGAGAGATGGGCTCCGAGCAGTACTTC
TRBD1	TRBJ2-4	TRBV29-1	once	CSVSQDREVNIQYF	TGCAGCGTTAGCCAGGACAGGGAGGTGAACATTCAGTACTTC
TRBD1	TRBJ2-2	TRBV20-1	-	CSATQGVTGELFF	TGCAGTGCTACTCAGGGGGTCACCGGGGAGCTGTTTTTT
TRBD2	TRBJ2-7	TRBV7-2	-	CASSLGFSGSGLEQYF	TGTGCCAGCAGCTTAGGTTTTAGCGGGAGCGGGCTCGAGCAGTACTTC
-	TRBJ2-3	TRBV28	-	CASSPPSSRAHTQYF	TGTGCCAGCAGTCCCCCCTCCTCTCGGGCCCATACGCAGTATTTT
-	TRBJ1-2	TRBV12-3/TRBV12-4	-	CASSGGGAGEINYGYTF	TGTGCCAGCAGTGGGGGAGGGGCAGGAGAAATTAACTATGGCTACACCTTC
TRBD1	TRBJ1-4	TRBV6-4	-	CASSDADRERTTNEKLFF	TGTGCCAGCAGTGACGCGGACAGGGAGAGGACAACTAATGAAAAACTGTTTTTT
TRBD1	TRBJ1-2	TRBV5-1	-	CASSRDGQGNYGYTF	TGCGCCAGCAGCAGGGACGGACAGGGAAACTATGGCTACACCTTC
-	TRBJ2-1	TRBV2	few	CASSGVQAYNEQFF	TGTGCCAGCAGTGGTGTACAGGCGTACAATGAGCAGTTCTTC
-	TRBJ2-7	TRBV12-3/TRBV12-4	once	CACRLGAYEQYF	TGTGCCTGCAGGTTGGGGGCCTACGAGCAGTACTTC
TRBD1	TRBJ2-5	TRBV11-2	few	CASSLGTGALETQYF	TGTGCCAGCAGCTTAGGGACAGGGGCTTTGGAGACCCAGTACTTC
TRBD1	TRBJ2-4	TRBV3-1	-	CASSPSDRGQYF	TGTGCCAGCAGCCCAAGCGACAGGGGTCAGTACTTC
-	TRBJ1-2	TRBV5-6	-	CTSSPPGTQRGYTF	TGTACCAGCAGCCCCCCCGGGACCCAAAGGGGCTACACCTTC
-	TRBJ1-1	TRBV7-8	-	CASSEQVMLNTEAFF	TGTGCCAGCAGCGAACAGGTCATGTTGAACACTGAAGCTTTCTTT
TRBD1	TRBJ1-1	TRBV7-9	-	CACSRTGGRGAFF	TGTGCCTGCAGCCGTACAGGGGGAAGGGGAGCTTTCTTT
-	TRBJ1-5	TRBV2	-	CASSEEGSQPQHF	TGTGCCAGCAGTGAAGAGGGATCTCAGCCCCAGCATTTT
-	TRBJ2-5	TRBV27	-	CASSFSIDETRYF	TGTGCCAGCAGTTTCAGTATTGATGAGACCCGGTACTTC
-	TRBJ1-5	TRBV4-3	-	CASSQDEQGWRAQHF	TGCGCCAGCAGCCAAGATGAACAGGGATGGAGGGCCCAGCATTTT
-	TRBJ1-5	TRBV13	few	CASSIGHINQPQHF	TGTGCCAGCAGCATAGGACACATCAATCAGCCCCAGCATTTT